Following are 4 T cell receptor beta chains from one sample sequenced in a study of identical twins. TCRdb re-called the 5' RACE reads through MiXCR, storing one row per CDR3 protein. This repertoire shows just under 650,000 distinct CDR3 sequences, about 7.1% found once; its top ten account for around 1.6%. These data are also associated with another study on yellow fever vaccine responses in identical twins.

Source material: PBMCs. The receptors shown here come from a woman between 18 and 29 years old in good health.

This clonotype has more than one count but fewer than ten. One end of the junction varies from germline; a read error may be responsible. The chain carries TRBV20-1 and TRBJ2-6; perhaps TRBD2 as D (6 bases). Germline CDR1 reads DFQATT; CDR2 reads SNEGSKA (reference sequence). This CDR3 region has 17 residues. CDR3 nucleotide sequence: TGCTGTGCTAGAGATGGCGGGGCCCGCTCTGGGGCCAACGTCCTGACTTTC. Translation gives CCARDGGARSGANVLTF.

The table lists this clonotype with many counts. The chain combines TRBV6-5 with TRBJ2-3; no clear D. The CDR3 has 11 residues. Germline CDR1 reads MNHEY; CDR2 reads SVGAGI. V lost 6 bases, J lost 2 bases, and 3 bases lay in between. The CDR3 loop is CASSNTDTQYF. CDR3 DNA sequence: TGTGCCAGCAGCAACACAGATACGCAGTATTTT.

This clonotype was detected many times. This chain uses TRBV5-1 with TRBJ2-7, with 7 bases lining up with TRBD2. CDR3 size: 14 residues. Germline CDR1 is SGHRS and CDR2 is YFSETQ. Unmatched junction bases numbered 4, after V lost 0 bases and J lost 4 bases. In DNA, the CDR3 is TGCGCCAGCAGCTTGGGCGGGAGTATATACGAGCAGTACTTC. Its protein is CASSLGGSIYEQYF.

CDR3 sequence: CASTLEGGTDTQYF. In DNA, the CDR3 is TGCGCCAGCACCCTGGAGGGGGGCACAGATACGCAGTATTTT. This chain uses TRBV5-1 with TRBJ2-3, with D tentatively TRBD1 or TRBD2 (6 bases each). The V end lost 6 bases, the J end lost 1 base, and 12 bases lay between the germline ends. The CDR3 totals 14 residues. Germline values: CDR1 SGHRS, CDR2 YFSETQ.